The 8 T cell receptor beta chains in this list originate from one sample, sequenced in a study of blood T cell repertoires in COVID-19. Measured with immunoSEQ multiplex PCR; TCRdb has only the in-frame clones, and not every one. The data contain about 210,000 clones, roughly nine tenths of them singletons. The sequencing sample was made of peripheral blood. The receptors come from a woman between 65 and 79 years old with acute or convalescent COVID-19.

The chain joins TRBV18 to TRBJ1-4, with a possible D match to TRBD1 (6 bases). The CDR3 contains 15 residues. Germline V gene sequence: CDR1 KGHSH, CDR2 LQKENI. Trimming took 0 bases from V and 5 from J, leaving 10 bases between them. The CDR3 loop reads CASSPPSQGNEKLFF. In DNA, the CDR3 is TGTGCCAGCTCACCACCCTCCCAGGGGAATGAAAAACTGTTTTTT.

The V and J genes are TRBV14 and TRBJ1-3, with D hard to call. This CDR3 comprises 16 residues. Germline CDR1 and CDR2: SGHDN and FVKESK. The V gene lost 4 bases and the J gene lost 0 bases, with 13 bases spanning the gap. The CDR3 DNA reads as TGTGCCAGCAGCCCGCAGGTTTTCGTCTCTGGAAACACCATATATTTT. It is translated as CASSPQVFVSGNTIYF.

The gene calls are TRBV6-2 or TRBV6-3 and TRBJ2-4, with D perhaps TRBD2 (5 bases). The CDR3 loop spans 12 amino acids. Looked up from germline, CDR1 is MNHEY and CDR2 is SVGEGT. Trimming stripped 6 bases from V and 9 bases from J, with 12 bases between. CDR3 sequence: CASSGGRGIQYF. The CDR3 nucleotides read TGTGCCAGCAGCGGAGGACGGGGCATTCAGTACTTC.

This chain connects TRBV27 to TRBJ1-6; weak D call: TRBD1 (5 bases). CDR3 length: 18 residues. Germline V gene sequence: CDR1 MNHEY, CDR2 SMNVEV (reference sequence). The V end was cut by 3 bases, the J end by 10 bases, with 25 bases between. CDR3 DNA: TGTGCCAGCAGTTTGCAAACAGGATTGGGCCTTAGAGGATCACCCCTCCACTTT. Its translation is CASSLQTGLGLRGSPLHF.

The CDR3 nucleotides are TGTGCCAGCAGCGGACAAAAAGCTAACTATGGCTACACCTTC. Its protein product is CASSGQKANYGYTF. The rearrangement uses TRBV2 and TRBJ1-2, with D perhaps TRBD1 (5 bases). From germline, CDR1 is SNHLY and CDR2 FYNNEI. The CDR3 consists of 14 residues. The V end lost 6 bases, the J end lost 0 bases, and 11 bases lay between the germline ends.

In this sample, this clone turned up once. The V call is TRBV12-5, the J call TRBJ1-1; a possible D gene is TRBD1 (5 bases). Between the trimmed V and J ends, which lost 1 base and 3 bases, there was a span of 9 bases. CDR1 and CDR2 (germline): LGHNT, FRNRAP. The CDR3 contains 14 residues. The DNA for the CDR3 is TGTGCTAGTGGTTTGGAGACAGCTTACACTGAAGCTTTCTTT. Encoded protein: CASGLETAYTEAFF.

The chain joins TRBV7-9 to TRBJ2-5; 9 bases are a match to TRBD2. This CDR3 has 15 amino acids. V lost 5 bases and J lost 2; bases outside the gene matches: 6. From germline, CDR1 is SEHNR and CDR2 FQNEAQ (reference sequence). The CDR3 DNA sequence: TGTGCCAGCAGCCGGACTAGCGCTATACAAGAGACCCAGTACTTC. It is translated as CASSRTSAIQETQYF.

In nucleotides, the CDR3 is TGTGCCAGCAGCCAGGGGCTCGGCCCCTACGAGCAGTACTTC. It codes for CASSQGLGPYEQYF. V usage is TRBV14 and J usage is TRBJ2-7; tentatively, D is TRBD1 (5 bases). Germline CDR1 is SGHDN and CDR2 is FVKESK. V dropped 3 bases and J dropped 2 bases, with 11 bases sitting between them. CDR3 size: 14 residues.